Below, 5 T cell receptor beta chains from the same sample are listed, as sequenced in a study of blood T cell repertoires in COVID-19 (dated by TCRdb to the early 2020s). The library was made by the immunoSEQ multiplex PCR assay. TCRdb provides this immuneACCESS table in a form limited to in-frame rearrangements. Some clones are lacking; in checked studies, under half of them reflect an unresolved V gene, and why the rest are absent is not known. The sample includes roughly 200,000 clones, with roughly 77% observed a single time. The top ten constitute over 5% of the sample. The material sequenced was peripheral blood. Receptors originate from a woman in her forties with COVID-19, enrolled during active disease.

This clone occurred many times. The rearrangement links TRBV5-4 to TRBJ1-2; 8 bases fit TRBD1. The CDR3 spans 17 residues. Per germline, CDR1 SGHNT and CDR2 YYREEE (reference sequence). V trimming: 0 bases; J trimming: 6 bases; junction bases outside the gene matches: 13. The CDR3 loop is CASSLDRIIQGANGYTF. In DNA, the CDR3 is TGTGCCAGCAGCTTGGATCGGATAATCCAGGGGGCAAATGGCTACACCTTC.

The sample holds many counts of this clone. The chain couples TRBV30 to TRBJ2-7, with 13 bases aligning to TRBD2. Germline V gives CDR1 GTSNPN, CDR2 SVGIG (reference sequence). This CDR3 region has 15 residues. J lost 4 bases, V lost 1 base, and 4 bases had no gene match. As DNA, the CDR3 is TGTGCCTGGAGTGGACTAGCGGGGGGCTTATACGAGCAGTACTTC. Protein: CAWSGLAGGLYEQYF.

This clone has more than one count but fewer than ten. The CDR3 reads CASRQNGGSNQPQHF. The CDR3 bases are TGTGCCAGTAGACAAAACGGGGGAAGCAATCAGCCCCAGCATTTT. The chain employs TRBV19 and TRBJ1-5; tentatively, D is TRBD1 (5 bases). Per the germline V gene, CDR1 is LNHDA and CDR2 is SQIVND (reference sequence). This CDR3 region has 15 residues. The V end lost 6 bases, the J end lost 1 base, and 13 bases lay between the germline ends. Full variable domain (missing parts from reference TRBV19 and TRBJ1-5): DGGITQSPKYLFRKEGQNVTLSCEQNLNHDAMYWYRQDPGQGLRLIYYSQIVNDFQKGDIAEGYSVSREKKESFPLTVTSAQKNPTAFYLCASRQNGGSNQPQHFGDGTRLSIL.

The CDR3 DNA is TGTGCCAGCAGTTCCCTATCAAAGGGGGAGAGGACTGAAGCTTTCTTT. Translated: CASSSLSKGERTEAFF. This chain uses TRBV6-5 with TRBJ1-1, with D maybe TRBD1 (6 bases). Germline CDR1 MNHEY, CDR2 SVGAGI. CDR3 length: 16 residues. Between the trimmed V and J ends, which lost 4 bases and 5 bases, there was a span of 20 bases.

This clone has just a few counts. Written as DNA, the CDR3 is TGCGCCAGCAGTGAGAACCCTAGCGGGACCCCCCTCGAGCAGTACTTC. It is translated as CASSENPSGTPLEQYF. J is TRBJ2-7 and V is TRBV10-2, with 9 bases that match TRBD2. Germline V lookup: CDR1 WSHSY, CDR2 SAAADI. There are 16 residues in the CDR3. J lost 6 bases, V lost 2 bases, and 11 bases had no gene match.